This record covers a single T cell receptor beta chain. Antigen specificity is unknown. Assay: immunoSEQ multiplex PCR; the TCRdb copy retains only in-frame clones and omits some. The table includes approximately 97,000 clones, about nine tenths detected once. This entry belongs to a study of identifying expanded T cells in peripheral blood. The study, taken as a whole, reports: Technical replicates showed around 1.2 changed clones; roughly two weeks roughly 16; four weeks 19.

No infections or other immune events were documented during collection. V lost 8 bases to trimming and J lost 8 bases, with 22 bases between them. Germline CDR1 is MDHEN and CDR2 is SYDVKM. The CDR3 spans 15 residues. This rearrangement joins TRBV28 to TRBJ2-1, with TRBD2 as a possible D gene (7 bases). The sequence derives from a person aged 18-70 years in good health. Input material: blood. The CDR3: CASSSPGGLRYEQFF. CDR3 sequence (DNA): TGTGCCAGCTCCTCCCCGGGGGGCTTGAGGTATGAGCAGTTCTTC.